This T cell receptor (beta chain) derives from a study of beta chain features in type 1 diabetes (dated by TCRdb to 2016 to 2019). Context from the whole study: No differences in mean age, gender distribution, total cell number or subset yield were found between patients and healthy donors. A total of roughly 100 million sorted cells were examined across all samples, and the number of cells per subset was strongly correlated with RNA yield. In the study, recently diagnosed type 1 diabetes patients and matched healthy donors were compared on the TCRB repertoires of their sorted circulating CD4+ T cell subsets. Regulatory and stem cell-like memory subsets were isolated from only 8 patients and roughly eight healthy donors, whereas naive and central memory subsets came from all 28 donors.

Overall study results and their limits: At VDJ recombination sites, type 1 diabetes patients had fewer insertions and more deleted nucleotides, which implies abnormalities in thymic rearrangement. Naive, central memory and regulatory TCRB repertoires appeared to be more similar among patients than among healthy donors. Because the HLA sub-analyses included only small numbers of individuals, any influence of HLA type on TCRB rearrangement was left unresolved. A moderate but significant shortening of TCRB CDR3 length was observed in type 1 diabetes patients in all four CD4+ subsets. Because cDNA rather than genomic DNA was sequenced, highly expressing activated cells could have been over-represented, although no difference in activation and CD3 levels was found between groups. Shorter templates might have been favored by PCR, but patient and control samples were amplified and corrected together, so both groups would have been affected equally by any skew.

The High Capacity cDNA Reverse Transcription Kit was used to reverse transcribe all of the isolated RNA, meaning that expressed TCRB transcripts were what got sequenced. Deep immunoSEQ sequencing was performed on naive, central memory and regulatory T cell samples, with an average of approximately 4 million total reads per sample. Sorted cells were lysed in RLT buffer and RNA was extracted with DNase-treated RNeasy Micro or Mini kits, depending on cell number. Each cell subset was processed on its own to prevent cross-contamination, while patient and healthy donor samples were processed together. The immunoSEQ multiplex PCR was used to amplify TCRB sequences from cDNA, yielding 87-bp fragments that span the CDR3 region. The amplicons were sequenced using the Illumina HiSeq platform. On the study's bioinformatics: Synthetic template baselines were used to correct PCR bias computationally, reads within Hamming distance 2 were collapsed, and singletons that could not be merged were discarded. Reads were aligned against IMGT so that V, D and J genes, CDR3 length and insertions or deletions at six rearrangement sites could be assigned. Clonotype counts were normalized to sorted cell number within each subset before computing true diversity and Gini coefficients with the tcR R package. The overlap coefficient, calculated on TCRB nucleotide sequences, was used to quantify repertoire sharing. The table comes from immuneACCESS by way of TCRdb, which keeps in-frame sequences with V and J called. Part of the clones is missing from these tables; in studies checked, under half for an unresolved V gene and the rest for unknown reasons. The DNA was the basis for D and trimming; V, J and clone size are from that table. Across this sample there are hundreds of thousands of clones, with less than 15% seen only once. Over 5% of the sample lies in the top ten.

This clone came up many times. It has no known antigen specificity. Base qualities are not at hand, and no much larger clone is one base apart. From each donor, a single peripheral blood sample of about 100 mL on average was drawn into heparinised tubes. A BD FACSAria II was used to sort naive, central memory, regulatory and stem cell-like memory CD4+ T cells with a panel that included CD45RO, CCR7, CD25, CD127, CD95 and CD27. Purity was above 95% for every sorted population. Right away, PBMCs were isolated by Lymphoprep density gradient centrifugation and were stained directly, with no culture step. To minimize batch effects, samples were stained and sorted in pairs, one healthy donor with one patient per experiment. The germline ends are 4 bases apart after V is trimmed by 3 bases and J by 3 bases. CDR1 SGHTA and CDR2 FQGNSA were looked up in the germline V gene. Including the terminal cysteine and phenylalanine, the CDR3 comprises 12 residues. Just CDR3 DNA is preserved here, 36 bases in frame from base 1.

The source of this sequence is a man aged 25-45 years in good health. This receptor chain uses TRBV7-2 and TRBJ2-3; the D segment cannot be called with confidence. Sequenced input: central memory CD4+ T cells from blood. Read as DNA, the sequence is TGTGCCAGCAGCTTTGCTACAGATACGCAGTATTTT. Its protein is CASSFATDTQYF.